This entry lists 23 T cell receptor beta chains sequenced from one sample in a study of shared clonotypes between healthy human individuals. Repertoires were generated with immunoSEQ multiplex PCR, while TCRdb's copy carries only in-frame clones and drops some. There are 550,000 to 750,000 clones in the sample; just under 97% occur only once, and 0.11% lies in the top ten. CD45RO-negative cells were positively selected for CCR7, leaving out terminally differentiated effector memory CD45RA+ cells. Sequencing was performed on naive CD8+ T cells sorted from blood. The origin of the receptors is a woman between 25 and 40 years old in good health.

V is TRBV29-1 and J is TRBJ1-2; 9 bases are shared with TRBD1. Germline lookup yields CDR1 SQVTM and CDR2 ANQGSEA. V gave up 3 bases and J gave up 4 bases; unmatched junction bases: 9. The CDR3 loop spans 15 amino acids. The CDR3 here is CSVDGNRGRPYGYTF. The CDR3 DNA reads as TGCAGCGTTGATGGGAACAGGGGGCGCCCCTATGGCTACACCTTC.

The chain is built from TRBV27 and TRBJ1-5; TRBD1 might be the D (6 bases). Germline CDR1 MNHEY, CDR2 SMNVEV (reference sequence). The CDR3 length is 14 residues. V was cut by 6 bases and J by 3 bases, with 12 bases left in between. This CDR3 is CASSRGQTNQPQHF. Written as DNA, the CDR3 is TGTGCCAGCAGCCGGGGACAAACCAATCAGCCCCAGCATTTT.

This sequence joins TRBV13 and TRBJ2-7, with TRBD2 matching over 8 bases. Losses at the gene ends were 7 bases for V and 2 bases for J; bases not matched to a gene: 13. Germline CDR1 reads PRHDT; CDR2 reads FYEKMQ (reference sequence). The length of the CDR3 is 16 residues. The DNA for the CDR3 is TGTGCCAGCACCCCAGGAAGTAGCGGGATACCCTACGAGCAGTACTTC. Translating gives CASTPGSSGIPYEQYF.

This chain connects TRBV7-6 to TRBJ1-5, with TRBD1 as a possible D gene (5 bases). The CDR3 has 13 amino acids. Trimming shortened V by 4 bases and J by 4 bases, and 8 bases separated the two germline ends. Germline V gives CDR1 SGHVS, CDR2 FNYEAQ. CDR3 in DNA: TGTGCCAGCAGCTGGGGCCTTAATCAGCCCCAGCATTTT. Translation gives CASSWGLNQPQHF.

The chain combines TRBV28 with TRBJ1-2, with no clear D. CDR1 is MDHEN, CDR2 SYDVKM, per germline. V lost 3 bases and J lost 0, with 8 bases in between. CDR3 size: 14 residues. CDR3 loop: CASSLFPANYGYTF. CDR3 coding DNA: TGTGCCAGCAGTTTGTTTCCGGCTAACTATGGCTACACCTTC.

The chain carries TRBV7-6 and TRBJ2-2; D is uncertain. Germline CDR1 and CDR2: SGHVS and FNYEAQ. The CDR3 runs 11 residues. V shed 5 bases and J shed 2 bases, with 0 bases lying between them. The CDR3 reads CASSNTGELFF. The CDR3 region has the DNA TGTGCCAGCAGCAACACCGGGGAGCTGTTTTTT.

CDR3 coding DNA: TGTGCCAGCAGTTTAGAGGGACAGAGCTACGAGCAGTACTTC. This gives the protein CASSLEGQSYEQYF. The V and J genes are TRBV27 and TRBJ2-5, with 7 bases identical to TRBD1. The end of the DNA fits TRBJ2-7 better, so the J call may be wrong. Looked up from germline, CDR1 is MNHEY and CDR2 is SMNVEV (reference sequence). The CDR3 consists of 14 residues.

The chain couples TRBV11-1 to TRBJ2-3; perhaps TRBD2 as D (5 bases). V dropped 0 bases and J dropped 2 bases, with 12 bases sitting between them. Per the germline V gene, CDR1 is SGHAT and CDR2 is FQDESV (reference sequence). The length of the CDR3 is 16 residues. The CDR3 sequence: CASSLALGGPTDTQYF. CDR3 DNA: TGTGCCAGCAGCTTAGCGCTCGGAGGTCCCACAGATACGCAGTATTTT.

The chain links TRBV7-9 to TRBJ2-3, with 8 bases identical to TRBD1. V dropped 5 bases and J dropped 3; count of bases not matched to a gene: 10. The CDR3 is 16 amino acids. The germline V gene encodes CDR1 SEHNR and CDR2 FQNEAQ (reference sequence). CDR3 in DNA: TGTGCCAGCAGCCCCTCAAGGGACAGGAGGACAGATACGCAGTATTTT. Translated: CASSPSRDRRTDTQYF.

The CDR3: CASRGTSPPDTQYF. The CDR3 DNA reads TGTGCCAGCAGGGGGACTAGCCCTCCGGATACGCAGTATTTT. This sequence joins TRBV6-5 and TRBJ2-3, with 9 bases that match TRBD2. The length of the CDR3 is 14 residues. After removal of 6 bases from V and 6 bases from J, the junction contained 7 bases not matched to a gene. Germline V gene sequence: CDR1 MNHEY, CDR2 SVGAGI.

The CDR3 loop is CASSLERTTYEQYF. In DNA form, the CDR3 reads TGTGCCAGCAGCTTGGAAAGGACTACCTACGAGCAGTACTTC. This chain connects TRBV5-4 to TRBJ2-7; D perhaps matches TRBD2 (6 bases). This CDR3 is 14 amino acids long. From germline, CDR1 is SGHNT and CDR2 YYREEE (reference sequence). The V and J ends lost 0 bases and 2 bases respectively, with 9 bases between them.

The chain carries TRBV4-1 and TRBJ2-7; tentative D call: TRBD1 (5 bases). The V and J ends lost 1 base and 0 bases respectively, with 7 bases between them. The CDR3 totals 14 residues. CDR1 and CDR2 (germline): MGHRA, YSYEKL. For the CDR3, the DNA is TGCGCCAGCAGCCAAGGGGGCCTCTCCTACGAGCAGTACTTC. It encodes CASSQGGLSYEQYF.

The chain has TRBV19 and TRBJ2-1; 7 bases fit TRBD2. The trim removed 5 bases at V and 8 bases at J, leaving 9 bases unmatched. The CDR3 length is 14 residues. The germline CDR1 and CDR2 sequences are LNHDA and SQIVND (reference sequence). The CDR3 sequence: CASSLGTTDYEQFF. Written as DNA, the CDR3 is TGTGCCAGTAGTTTAGGGACTACGGACTATGAGCAGTTCTTC.

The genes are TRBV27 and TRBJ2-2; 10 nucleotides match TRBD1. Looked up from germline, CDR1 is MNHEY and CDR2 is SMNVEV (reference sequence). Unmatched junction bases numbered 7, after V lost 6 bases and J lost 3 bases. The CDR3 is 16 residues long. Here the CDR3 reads CASSRDRGPYTGELFF. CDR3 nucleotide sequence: TGTGCCAGCAGCCGGGACAGGGGACCTTACACCGGGGAGCTGTTTTTT.

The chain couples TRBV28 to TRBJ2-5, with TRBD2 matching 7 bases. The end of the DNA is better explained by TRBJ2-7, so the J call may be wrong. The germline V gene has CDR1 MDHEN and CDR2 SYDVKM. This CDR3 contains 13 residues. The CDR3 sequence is CASRGGSSDEQYF. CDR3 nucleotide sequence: TGTGCCAGCAGAGGCGGGAGCTCGGACGAGCAGTACTTC.

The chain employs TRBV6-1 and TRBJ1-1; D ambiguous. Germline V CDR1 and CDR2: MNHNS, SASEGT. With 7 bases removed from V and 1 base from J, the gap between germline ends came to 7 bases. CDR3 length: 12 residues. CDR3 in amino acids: CASIVPNTEAFF. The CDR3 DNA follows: TGTGCCAGCATTGTACCGAACACTGAAGCTTTCTTT.

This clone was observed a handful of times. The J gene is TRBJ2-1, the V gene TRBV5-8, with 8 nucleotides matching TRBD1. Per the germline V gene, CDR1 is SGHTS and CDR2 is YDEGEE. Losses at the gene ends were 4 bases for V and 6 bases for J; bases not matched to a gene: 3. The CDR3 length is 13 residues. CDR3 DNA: TGTGCCAGCAGCACGGGGACAGGCAATGAGCAGTTCTTC. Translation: CASSTGTGNEQFF.

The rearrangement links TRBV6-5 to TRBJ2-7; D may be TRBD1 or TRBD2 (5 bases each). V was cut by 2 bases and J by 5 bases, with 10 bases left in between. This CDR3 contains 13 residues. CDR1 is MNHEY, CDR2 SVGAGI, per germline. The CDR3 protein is CASSYLVGDEQYF. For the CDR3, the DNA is TGTGCCAGCAGTTACCTAGTGGGGGACGAGCAGTACTTC.

Here the CDR3 DNA reads TGTGCCAGCAGCGTAGGTCCCCCTAGCGGGAGAGACTACAATGAGCAGTTCTTC. It yields the protein CASSVGPPSGRDYNEQFF. The chain couples TRBV9 to TRBJ2-1; 10 positions agree with TRBD2. Trimming removed 0 bases from V and 3 bases from J; junction bases left unmatched: 9. This CDR3 has 18 amino acids. Per the germline V gene, CDR1 is SGDLS and CDR2 is YYNGEE.

DNA of the CDR3: TGCGCCAGCAGCTTGCAGGGGGCAAATGGCTACACCTTC. Translating gives CASSLQGANGYTF. The rearrangement links TRBV5-1 to TRBJ1-2; 8 nucleotides line up with TRBD1. Germline CDR1 is SGHRS and CDR2 is YFSETQ. With V trimmed by 1 base and J by 6 bases, 2 bases remained unmatched. This CDR3 region has 13 residues. The full variable domain, in which reference TRBV5-1 and TRBJ1-2 provide the parts outside the CDR3, is KAGVTQTPRYLIKTRGQQVTLSCSPISGHRSVSWYQQTPGQGLQFLFEYFSETQRNKGNFPGRFSGRQFSNSRSEMNVSTLELGDSALYLCASSLQGANGYTFGSGTRLTVV.

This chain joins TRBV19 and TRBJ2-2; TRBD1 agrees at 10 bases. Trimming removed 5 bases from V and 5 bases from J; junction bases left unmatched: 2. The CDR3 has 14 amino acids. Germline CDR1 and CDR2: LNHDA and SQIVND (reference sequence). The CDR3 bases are TGTGCCAGTAGTCTGGGACAGGGGACCGGGGAGCTGTTTTTT. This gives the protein CASSLGQGTGELFF.

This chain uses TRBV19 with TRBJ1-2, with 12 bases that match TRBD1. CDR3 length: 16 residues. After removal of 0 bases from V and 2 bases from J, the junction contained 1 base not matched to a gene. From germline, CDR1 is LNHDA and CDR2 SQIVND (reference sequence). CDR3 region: CASSIDGTGGNYGYTF. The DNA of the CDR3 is TGTGCCAGTAGTATAGATGGGACAGGGGGCAACTATGGCTACACCTTC.

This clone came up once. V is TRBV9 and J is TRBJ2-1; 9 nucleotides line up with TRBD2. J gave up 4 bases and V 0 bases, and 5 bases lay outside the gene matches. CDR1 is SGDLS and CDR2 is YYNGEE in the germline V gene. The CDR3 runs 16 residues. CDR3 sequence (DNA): TGTGCCAGCAGCGTAGAGGTAGCGGGAGCTTACAATGAGCAGTTCTTC. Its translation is CASSVEVAGAYNEQFF.